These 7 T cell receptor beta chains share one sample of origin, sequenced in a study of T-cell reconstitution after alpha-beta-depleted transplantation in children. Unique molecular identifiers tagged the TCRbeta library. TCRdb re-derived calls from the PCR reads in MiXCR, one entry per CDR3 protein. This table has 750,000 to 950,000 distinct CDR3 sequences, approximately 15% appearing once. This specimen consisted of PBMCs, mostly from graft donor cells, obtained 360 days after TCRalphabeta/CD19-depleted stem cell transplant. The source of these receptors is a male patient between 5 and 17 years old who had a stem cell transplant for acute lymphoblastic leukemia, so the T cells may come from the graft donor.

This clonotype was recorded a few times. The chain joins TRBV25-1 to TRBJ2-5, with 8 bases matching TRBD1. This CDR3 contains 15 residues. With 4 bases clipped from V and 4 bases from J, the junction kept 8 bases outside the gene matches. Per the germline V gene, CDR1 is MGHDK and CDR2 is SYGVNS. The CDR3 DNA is TGTGCCAGCAGTGGGTTCCAGGGGGCGGGAGAGACCCAGTACTTC. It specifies CASSGFQGAGETQYF.

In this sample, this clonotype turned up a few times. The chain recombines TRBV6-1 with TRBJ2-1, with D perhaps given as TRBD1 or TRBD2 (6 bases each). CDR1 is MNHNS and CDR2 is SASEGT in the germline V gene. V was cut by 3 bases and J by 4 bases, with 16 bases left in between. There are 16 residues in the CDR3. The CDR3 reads CASSDGPRGAYNEQFF. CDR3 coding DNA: TGTGCCAGCAGTGATGGTCCTAGGGGGGCTTACAATGAGCAGTTCTTC.

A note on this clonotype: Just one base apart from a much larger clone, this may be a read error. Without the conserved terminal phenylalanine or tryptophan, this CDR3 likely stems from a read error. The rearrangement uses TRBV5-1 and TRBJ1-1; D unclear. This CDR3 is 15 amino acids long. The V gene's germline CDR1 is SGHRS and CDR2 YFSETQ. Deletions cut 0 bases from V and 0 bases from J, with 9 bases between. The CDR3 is CASSLEVALNTEAFC. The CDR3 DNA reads TGCGCCAGCAGCTTGGAAGTGGCCTTGAACACTGAAGCTTTCTGT.

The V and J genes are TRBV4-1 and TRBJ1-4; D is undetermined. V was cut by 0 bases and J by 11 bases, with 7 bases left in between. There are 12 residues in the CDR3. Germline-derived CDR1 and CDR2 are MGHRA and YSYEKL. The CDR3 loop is CASSQDVGKLFF. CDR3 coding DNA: TGCGCCAGCAGCCAAGATGTAGGGAAACTGTTTTTT.

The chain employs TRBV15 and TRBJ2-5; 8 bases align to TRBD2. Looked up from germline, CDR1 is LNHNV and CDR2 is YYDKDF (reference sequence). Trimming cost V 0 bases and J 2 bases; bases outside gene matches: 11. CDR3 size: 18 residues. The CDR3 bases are TGTGCCACCAGCAGAGATTACACGGAGACTAGCGAACAAGAGACCCAGTACTTC. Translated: CATSRDYTETSEQETQYF. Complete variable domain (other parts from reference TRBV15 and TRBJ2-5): DAMVIQNPRYQVTQFGKPVTLSCSQTLNHNVMYWYQQKSSQAPKLLFHYYDKDFNNEADTPDNFQSRRPNTSFCFLDIRSPGLGDTAMYLCATSRDYTETSEQETQYFGPGTRLLVL.

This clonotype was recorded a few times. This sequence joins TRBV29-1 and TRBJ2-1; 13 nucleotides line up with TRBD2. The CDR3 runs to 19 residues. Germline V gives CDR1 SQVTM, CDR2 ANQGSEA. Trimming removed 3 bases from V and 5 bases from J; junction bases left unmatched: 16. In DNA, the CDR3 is TGCAGCGTTGAGGAGATAGGACTAGCGGGAGCGGTAACGGACAATGAGCAGTTCTTC. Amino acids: CSVEEIGLAGAVTDNEQFF.

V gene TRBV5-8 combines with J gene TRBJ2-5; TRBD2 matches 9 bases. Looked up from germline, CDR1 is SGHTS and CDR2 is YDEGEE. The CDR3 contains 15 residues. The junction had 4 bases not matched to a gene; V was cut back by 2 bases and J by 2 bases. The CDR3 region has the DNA TGTGCCAGCAGCTTCAAGCTAGCGGGACAAGAGACCCAGTACTTC. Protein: CASSFKLAGQETQYF. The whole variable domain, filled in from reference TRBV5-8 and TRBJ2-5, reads EAGVTQSPTHLIKTRGQQATLRCSPISGHTSVYWYQQALGLGLQFLLWYDEGEERNRGNFPPRFSGRQFPNYSSELNVNALELEDSALYLCASSFKLAGQETQYFGPGTRLLVL.